The 10 T cell receptor beta chains below all came from one sample that was sequenced in a study of cytotoxic CD8 clonotypes in ibrutinib-treated CLL. The assay was immunoSEQ multiplex PCR, and TCRdb's table has in-frame clones only and misses some. The table shows approximately 200,000 clones, with about 72% occurring only once. The sample was PBMCs, taken after 24 months of ibrutinib treatment. These receptors were taken from a human donor with chronic lymphocytic leukemia.

The chain employs TRBV10-3 and TRBJ1-5; 9 bases match TRBD1. Germline CDR1 and CDR2: ENHRY and SYGVKD. This CDR3 has 14 residues. Trimming at V came to 6 bases and at J to 4 bases, leaving 4 bases not matched to a gene. Here the CDR3 reads CAISRQGGNQPQHF. The DNA for the CDR3 is TGTGCCATCAGCCGACAGGGGGGGAATCAGCCCCAGCATTTT.

This sequence joins TRBV5-4 and TRBJ2-1; D uncertain. Germline V gene sequence: CDR1 SGHNT, CDR2 YYREEE (reference sequence). This CDR3 comprises 16 residues. Trimming pared 0 bases from V and 2 bases from J, leaving 12 bases between. The CDR3 region is CASSLDPEAPYNEQFF. CDR3 nucleotide sequence: TGTGCCAGCAGCTTGGATCCCGAGGCGCCCTACAATGAGCAGTTCTTC.

V and J are TRBV5-4 and TRBJ2-1, with TRBD2 as a possible D gene (5 bases). The V gene lost 2 bases and the J gene lost 0 bases, with 12 bases spanning the gap. The length of the CDR3 is 16 residues. The germline V gene has CDR1 SGHNT and CDR2 YYREEE (reference sequence). The CDR3, as DNA: TGTGCCAGCAGCTTTGGCTGGCGGGCCTCCTACAATGAGCAGTTCTTC. Translating gives CASSFGWRASYNEQFF.

The genes are TRBV7-6 and TRBJ2-1; maybe TRBD1 (6 bases). CDR1 is SGHVS and CDR2 is FNYEAQ in the germline V gene. The CDR3 covers 15 residues. Trimming pared 3 bases from V and 2 bases from J, leaving 11 bases between. The CDR3 loop is CASSFGQRPYNEQFF. The CDR3 DNA sequence: TGTGCCAGCAGCTTTGGACAGCGTCCCTACAATGAGCAGTTCTTC.

This chain uses TRBV27 with TRBJ1-4; D is unclear. Trimming removed 5 bases at V and 5 bases at J, with 21 bases between. The germline CDR1 and CDR2 sequences are MNHEY and SMNVEV (reference sequence). The CDR3 is made up of 17 amino acids. This chain's CDR3 is CASSRKLARRPNEKLFF. DNA of the CDR3: TGTGCCAGCAGTCGCAAGTTAGCGCGCAGACCAAATGAAAAACTGTTTTTT.

The gene calls are TRBV30 and TRBJ1-3; D unclear. Germline V gives CDR1 GTSNPN, CDR2 SVGIG (reference sequence). CDR3 length: 12 amino acids. Trimming shortened V by 7 bases and J by 0 bases, and 7 bases separated the two germline ends. In DNA, the CDR3 is TGTGCCTCAGGAGACTCTGGAAACACCATATATTTT. Translating it yields CASGDSGNTIYF.

The V gene is TRBV6-5, the J gene TRBJ2-1; D not certain. CDR1 and CDR2 from the germline V gene are MNHEY and SVGAGI. The CDR3 has 11 residues. V dropped 7 bases and J dropped 4 bases, with 5 bases sitting between them. DNA for the CDR3: TGTGCCAGCACACAGTACAATGAGCAGTTCTTC. Translating it yields CASTQYNEQFF.

The rearrangement joins TRBV14 to TRBJ2-2; TRBD1 matches at 12 bases. After removal of 3 bases from V and 0 bases from J, the junction contained 8 bases not matched to a gene. CDR3 length equals 19 residues. Germline loops: CDR1 SGHDN, CDR2 FVKESK. CDR3 sequence reads: CASSHRDRGRGTNTGELFF. Written as DNA, the CDR3 is TGTGCCAGCAGCCACCGGGACAGGGGGCGCGGGACGAACACCGGGGAGCTGTTTTTT.

This clone has just a few counts. The chain combines TRBV21-1 with TRBJ2-2; TRBD2 is the table's D call and was not checked against the DNA. TRBV21-1 is given as a pseudogene. The CDR3 length is 16 residues. In DNA form, the CDR3 reads TGTGCCAGCAGCAAAGTCGATAGCTCGAACACCGGGGAGCTGTTTTTT. Translating gives CASSKVDSSNTGELFF.

V is TRBV4-2 and J is TRBJ1-4; D perhaps matches TRBD1 (5 bases). This CDR3 has 13 residues. Germline CDR1 reads LGHNA; CDR2 reads YNFKEQ. The germline V and J ends were trimmed by 0 bases and 10 bases, with 9 bases remaining between them. Written as DNA, the CDR3 is TGTGCCAGCAGCCAAGAGGGGGGACGAAAACTGTTTTTT. Translation gives CASSQEGGRKLFF.